This T cell receptor beta chain originates from a study of blood T cell repertoires in COVID-19. As processed by the authors: Reference gene primers were amplified, and this amplification served to estimate nucleated cell counts. TCRdb's copy holds only in-frame clones and misses some; the assay was immunoSEQ multiplex PCR. V, J and clone size are taken as reported in that table, and D and trimming were inferred from the DNA itself. The sample lists hundreds of thousands of clones, around 87% occurring once. Per germline, CDR1 MNHEY and CDR2 SMNVEV (reference sequence). The CDR3 is made up of 15 amino acids. Trimming removed 2 bases from V and 0 bases from J; junction bases left unmatched: 4.

Sequencing input: peripheral blood. The chain has TRBV27 and TRBJ2-7; TRBD2 agrees at 7 bases. This sequence was found in a woman aged 25 to 45 who had recovered from COVID-19. CDR3 residues: CASSLAGVSSYEQYF. The CDR3 region has the DNA TGTGCCAGCAGTTTAGCGGGGGTTAGCTCCTACGAGCAGTACTTC.